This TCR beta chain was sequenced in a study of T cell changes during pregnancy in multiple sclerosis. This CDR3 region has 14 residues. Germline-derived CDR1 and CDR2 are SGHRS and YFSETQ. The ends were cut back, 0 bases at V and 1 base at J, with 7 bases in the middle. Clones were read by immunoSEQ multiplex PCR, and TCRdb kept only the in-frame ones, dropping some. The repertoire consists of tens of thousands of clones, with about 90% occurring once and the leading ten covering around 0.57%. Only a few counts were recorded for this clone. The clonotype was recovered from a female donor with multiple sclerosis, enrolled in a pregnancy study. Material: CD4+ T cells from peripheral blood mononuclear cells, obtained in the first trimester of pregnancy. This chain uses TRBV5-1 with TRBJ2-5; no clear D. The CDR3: CASSLEPGQETQYF. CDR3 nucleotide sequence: TGCGCCAGCAGCTTGGAGCCAGGCCAAGAGACCCAGTACTTC.